The 22 T cell receptor beta chains below come from one sample, sequenced in a study of T cells expressing NK-cell markers. From the 5' RACE reads, TCRdb lists one entry per CDR3 protein and no DNA. This sample's table has roughly 390,000 distinct CDR3 sequences. Material for sequencing was blood T cells: a sorted CD56 or NKG2C T cell subset, CD4+ or CD8+ T cells, or bulk PBMC T cells (not recorded which). These receptors originate from a man aged 18 to 70 in good health.

The chain combines TRBV19 with TRBJ1-1; TCRdb reports TRBD1, a call that lacks DNA to check it against. Germline V CDR1 and CDR2: LNHDA, SQIVND (reference sequence). CDR3 length: 14 residues. CDR3 residues: CASKTGPMNTEAFF.

The chain has TRBV28 and TRBJ2-7; TCRdb selects TRBD1, and the lack of DNA leaves this call unchecked. The CDR3 spans 14 residues. Germline V gene data show CDR1 as MDHEN and CDR2 as SYDVKM. The CDR3 here is CASLRGGQSYEQYF.

The V gene is TRBV5-1, the J gene TRBJ2-7; there is no DNA to check the TCRdb D call of TRBD1. The CDR3 totals 13 residues. Germline CDR1 reads SGHRS; CDR2 reads YFSETQ. The CDR3 sequence: CASSLGGWDTHDF.

The chain uses TRBV12-3 or TRBV12-4 and TRBJ1-4. This CDR3 region has 15 residues. CDR3 region: CASSLGVVGNEKLFF.

V is TRBV28 and J is TRBJ1-2; absent DNA, TCRdb's TRBD1 call cannot be checked. The V gene's germline CDR1 is MDHEN and CDR2 SYDVKM. CDR3 size: 17 residues. The CDR3 sequence: CASSFPQGTATGIGYTF.

The chain couples TRBV20-1 to TRBJ1-2; TCRdb selects TRBD1, and the lack of DNA leaves this call unchecked. This CDR3 is built from 13 residues. Germline CDR1 reads DFQATT; CDR2 reads SNEGSKA (reference sequence). CDR3 amino acids: CSASNRVRGGYTF.

V usage is TRBV7-8 and J usage is TRBJ2-1; TCRdb selects TRBD1, and the lack of DNA leaves this call unchecked. Germline V gene lookup returns CDR1 SGHVS and CDR2 FQNEAQ. The CDR3 spans 15 residues. The CDR3 protein is CASSLGGQGFDEQFF. Based on the CDR3 plus reference TRBV7-8 and TRBJ2-1, the full variable domain is GAGVSQSPRYKVAKRGQDVALRCDPISGHVSLFWYQQALGQGPEFLTYFQNEAQLDKSGLPSDRFFAERPEGSVSTLKIQRTQQEDSAVYLCASSLGGQGFDEQFFGPGTRLTVL.

This rearrangement joins TRBV5-4 to TRBJ2-3. The CDR3 has 15 amino acids. CDR1 and CDR2 (germline): SGHNT, YYREEE (reference sequence). The CDR3 loop is CASSIKGIIADTQYF.

CDR3 sequence: CASSLVLAGPDEQFF. The chain uses TRBV5-6 and TRBJ2-1; TCRdb calls TRBD2, which cannot be checked without DNA. This CDR3 is 15 amino acids long. Germline V gives CDR1 SGHDT, CDR2 YYEEEE.

This chain connects TRBV7-9 to TRBJ1-1; TCRdb's assignment of TRBD1 cannot be checked, as there is no DNA. The germline CDR1 and CDR2 sequences are SEHNR and FQNEAQ (reference sequence). The CDR3 loop spans 13 amino acids. The CDR3 spells CASRTGVLTEAFF.

The chain joins TRBV18 to TRBJ1-3. The CDR3 covers 15 residues. Germline V gives CDR1 KGHSH, CDR2 LQKENI. CDR3 region: CASSPRTGSGNTIYF.

The chain links TRBV12-3 or TRBV12-4 to TRBJ2-2; there is no DNA to check the TCRdb D call of TRBD1. The CDR3 runs 14 residues. The CDR3: CASRGLRGFGELFF.

The rearrangement joins TRBV5-1 to TRBJ1-5; TCRdb returns TRBD1, unconfirmable since there is no DNA. The CDR3 contains 14 residues. The germline gives CDR1 SGHRS, CDR2 YFSETQ. The CDR3: CASSLSTGAQPQHF. Full variable domain (missing parts from reference TRBV5-1 and TRBJ1-5): KAGVTQTPRYLIKTRGQQVTLSCSPISGHRSVSWYQQTPGQGLQFLFEYFSETQRNKGNFPGRFSGRQFSNSRSEMNVSTLELGDSALYLCASSLSTGAQPQHFGDGTRLSIL.

This rearrangement joins TRBV20-1 to TRBJ2-5; TCRdb lists TRBD1, though no DNA is available to test this call. The CDR3 loop spans 13 amino acids. Germline V CDR1 and CDR2: DFQATT, SNEGSKA (reference sequence). The CDR3 loop is CSARMDRPDAQYF.

This chain uses TRBV27 with TRBJ1-1; TCRdb returns TRBD1, unconfirmable since there is no DNA. CDR1 MNHEY and CDR2 SMNVEV come from the germline V gene (reference sequence). This CDR3 spans 13 amino acids. CDR3 loop: CASRVTGRAEAFF.

V usage is TRBV5-1 and J usage is TRBJ2-1. Germline CDR1 SGHRS, CDR2 YFSETQ. The CDR3 totals 15 residues. CDR3 protein: CASSLNVILGLEQFF. Full variable domain (rest looked up from reference TRBV5-1 and TRBJ2-1): KAGVTQTPRYLIKTRGQQVTLSCSPISGHRSVSWYQQTPGQGLQFLFEYFSETQRNKGNFPGRFSGRQFSNSRSEMNVSTLELGDSALYLCASSLNVILGLEQFFGPGTRLTVL.

The rearrangement joins TRBV7-9 to TRBJ2-5; checking the TCRdb D call of TRBD1 is not possible without DNA. The CDR3 is 16 amino acids. Looked up from germline, CDR1 is SEHNR and CDR2 is FQNEAQ (reference sequence). The chain's CDR3 is CASSPRGRGRQETQYF.

The chain recombines TRBV18 with TRBJ1-2; the D gene TCRdb calls, TRBD1, cannot be checked with no DNA. Germline loops: CDR1 KGHSH, CDR2 LQKENI. The CDR3 is 15 amino acids. CDR3 loop: CASSPDGGFVGGYTF. Full variable domain (missing parts from reference TRBV18 and TRBJ1-2): NAGVMQNPRHLVRRRGQEARLRCSPMKGHSHVYWYRQLPEEGLKFMVYLQKENIIDESGMPKERFSAEFPKEGPSILRIQQVVRGDSAAYFCASSPDGGFVGGYTFGSGTRLTVV.

V and J are TRBV6-1 and TRBJ1-2; TCRdb reports TRBD1, a call that lacks DNA to check it against. The CDR3 has 14 amino acids. Germline-derived CDR1 and CDR2 are MNHNS and SASEGT. This CDR3 is CASKWTGGYYGYTF.

This chain links TRBV12-3 or TRBV12-4 with TRBJ2-3; the D call from TCRdb, TRBD1, cannot be confirmed without DNA. This CDR3 spans 12 amino acids. The CDR3 loop is CASSAGGPTQYF.

This rearrangement joins TRBV7-2 to TRBJ2-1; TCRdb lists TRBD1, though no DNA is available to test this call. CDR1 is SGHTA, CDR2 FQGNSA, per germline. The CDR3 loop spans 16 amino acids. CDR3 protein: CASSLGRQGTRSEQFF.

V usage is TRBV3-1 and J usage is TRBJ2-4; without DNA, the TCRdb call of TRBD2 cannot be checked. CDR1 and CDR2 from the germline V gene are LGHDT and YNNKEL (reference sequence). The CDR3 runs to 20 residues. The CDR3 sequence: CASSGTGRLAGGPAKNIQYF.